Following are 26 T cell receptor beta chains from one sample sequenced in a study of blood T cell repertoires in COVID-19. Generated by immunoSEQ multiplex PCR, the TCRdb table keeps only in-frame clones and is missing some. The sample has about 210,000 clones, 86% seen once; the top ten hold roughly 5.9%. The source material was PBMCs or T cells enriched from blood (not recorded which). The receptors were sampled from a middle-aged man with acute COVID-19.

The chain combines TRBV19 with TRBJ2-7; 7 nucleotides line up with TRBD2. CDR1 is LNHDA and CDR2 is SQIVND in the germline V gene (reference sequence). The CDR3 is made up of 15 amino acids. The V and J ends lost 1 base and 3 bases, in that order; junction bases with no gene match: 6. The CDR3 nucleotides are TGTGCCAGTAGTATAGGGTCGGGAGGCCTCTACGAGCAGTACTTC. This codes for CASSIGSGGLYEQYF.

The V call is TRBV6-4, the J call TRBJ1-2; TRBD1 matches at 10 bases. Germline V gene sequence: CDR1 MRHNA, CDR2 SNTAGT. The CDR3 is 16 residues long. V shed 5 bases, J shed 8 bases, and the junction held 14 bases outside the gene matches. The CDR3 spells CASSHTGTGELWGYTF. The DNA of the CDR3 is TGTGCCAGCAGTCACACCGGGACAGGGGAGTTATGGGGCTACACCTTC.

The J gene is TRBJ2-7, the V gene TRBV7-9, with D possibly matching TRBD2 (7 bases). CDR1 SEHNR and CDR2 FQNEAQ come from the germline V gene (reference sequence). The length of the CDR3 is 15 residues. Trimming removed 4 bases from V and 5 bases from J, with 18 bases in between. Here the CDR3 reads CASSSTGLGSHEQYF. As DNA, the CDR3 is TGTGCCAGCAGCTCGACAGGACTAGGATCCCACGAGCAGTACTTC.

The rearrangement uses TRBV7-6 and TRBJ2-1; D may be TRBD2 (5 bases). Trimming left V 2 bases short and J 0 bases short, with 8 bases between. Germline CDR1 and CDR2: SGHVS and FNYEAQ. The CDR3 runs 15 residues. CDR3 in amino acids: CASSLSSGSYNEQFF. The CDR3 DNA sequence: TGTGCCAGCAGCTTATCAAGCGGCTCCTACAATGAGCAGTTCTTC.

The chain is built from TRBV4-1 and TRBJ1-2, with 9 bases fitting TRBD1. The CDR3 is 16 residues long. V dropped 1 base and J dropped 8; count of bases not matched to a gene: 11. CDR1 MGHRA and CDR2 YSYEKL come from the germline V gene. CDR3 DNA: TGCGCCAGCAGCCAAGGAGGGACAGGGAGAGGGGGAGGCTACACCTTC. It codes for CASSQGGTGRGGGYTF.

The CDR3 DNA is TGTGCCAGCAGCTTAGGACTAGCGGACCTATACACCGGGGAGCTGTTTTTT. Its translation: CASSLGLADLYTGELFF. The J gene is TRBJ2-2, the V gene TRBV7-8, with 9 bases aligning to TRBD2. With V trimmed by 1 base and J by 3 bases, 6 bases remained unmatched. The length of the CDR3 is 17 residues. From germline, CDR1 is SGHVS and CDR2 FQNEAQ.

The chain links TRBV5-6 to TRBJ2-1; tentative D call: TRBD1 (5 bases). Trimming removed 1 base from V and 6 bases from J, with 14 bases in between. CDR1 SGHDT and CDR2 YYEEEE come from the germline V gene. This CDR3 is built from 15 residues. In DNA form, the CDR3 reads TGTGCCAGCAGCTTGAGGGGCCCCGCTGGCAATGAGCAGTTCTTC. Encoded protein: CASSLRGPAGNEQFF.

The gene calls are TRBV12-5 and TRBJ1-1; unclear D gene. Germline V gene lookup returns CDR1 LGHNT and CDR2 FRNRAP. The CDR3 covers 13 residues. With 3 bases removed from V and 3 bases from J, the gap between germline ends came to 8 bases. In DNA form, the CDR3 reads TGTGCTAGTGGTTTAACGGTAGACACTGAAGCTTTCTTT. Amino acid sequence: CASGLTVDTEAFF.

CDR3 protein: CASSPLGGYNTEAFF. The CDR3 DNA reads TGTGCCAGCTCACCACTCGGGGGGTATAACACTGAAGCTTTCTTT. The genes are TRBV18 and TRBJ1-1; D is possibly TRBD1 (5 bases). CDR3 length: 15 residues. With 1 base removed from V and 2 bases from J, the gap between germline ends came to 11 bases. Germline V lookup: CDR1 KGHSH, CDR2 LQKENI.

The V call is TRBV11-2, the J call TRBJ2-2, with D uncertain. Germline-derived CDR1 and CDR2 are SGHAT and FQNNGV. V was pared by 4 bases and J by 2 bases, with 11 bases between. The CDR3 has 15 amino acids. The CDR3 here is CASSSRTDNTGELFF. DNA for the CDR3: TGTGCCAGCAGCTCCCGAACAGATAACACCGGGGAGCTGTTTTTT.

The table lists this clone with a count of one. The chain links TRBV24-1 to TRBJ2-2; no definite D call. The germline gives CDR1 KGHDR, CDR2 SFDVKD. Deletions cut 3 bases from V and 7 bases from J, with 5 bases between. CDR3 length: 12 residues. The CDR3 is CATSDPFGELFF. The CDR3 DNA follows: TGTGCCACCAGTGATCCCTTCGGGGAGCTGTTTTTT.

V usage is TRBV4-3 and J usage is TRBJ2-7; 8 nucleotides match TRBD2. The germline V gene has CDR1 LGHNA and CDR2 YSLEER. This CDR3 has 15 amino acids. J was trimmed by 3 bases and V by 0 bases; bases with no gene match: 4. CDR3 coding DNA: TGCGCCAGCAGCCAAGATCTAGCGGGCGACTACGAGCAGTACTTC. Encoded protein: CASSQDLAGDYEQYF.

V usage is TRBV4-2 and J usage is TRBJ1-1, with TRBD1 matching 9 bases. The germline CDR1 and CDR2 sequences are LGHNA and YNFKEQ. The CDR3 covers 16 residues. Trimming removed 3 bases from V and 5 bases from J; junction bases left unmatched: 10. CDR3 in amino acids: CASSHLLTGGGTEAFF. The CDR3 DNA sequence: TGTGCCAGCAGCCACCTCCTGACAGGGGGAGGTACTGAAGCTTTCTTT.

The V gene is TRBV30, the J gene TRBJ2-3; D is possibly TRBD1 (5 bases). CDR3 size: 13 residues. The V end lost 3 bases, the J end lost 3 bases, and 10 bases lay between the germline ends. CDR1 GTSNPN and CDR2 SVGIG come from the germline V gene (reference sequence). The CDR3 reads CAWRLRATDTQYF. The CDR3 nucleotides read TGTGCCTGGAGGCTCAGGGCAACAGATACGCAGTATTTT.

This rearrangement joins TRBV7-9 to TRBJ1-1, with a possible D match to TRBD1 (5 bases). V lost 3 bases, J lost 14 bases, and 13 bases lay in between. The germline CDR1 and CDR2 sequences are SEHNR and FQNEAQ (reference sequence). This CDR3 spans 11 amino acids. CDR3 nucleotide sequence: TGTGCCAGCAGCTTCTTCGGGGCGGGGTTCTTT. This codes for CASSFFGAGFF. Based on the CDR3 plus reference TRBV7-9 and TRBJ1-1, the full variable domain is DTGVSQNPRHKITKRGQNVTFRCDPISEHNRLYWYRQTLGQGPEFLTYFQNEAQLEKSRLLSDRFSAERPKGSFSTLEIQRTEQGDSAMYLCASSFFGAGFFGQGTRLTVV.

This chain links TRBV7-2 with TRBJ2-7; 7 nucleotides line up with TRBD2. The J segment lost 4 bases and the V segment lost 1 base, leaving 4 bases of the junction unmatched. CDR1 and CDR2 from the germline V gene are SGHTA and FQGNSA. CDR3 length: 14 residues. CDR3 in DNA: TGTGCCAGCAGCTTAGGCGGGAGTCTGTACGAGCAGTACTTC. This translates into CASSLGGSLYEQYF. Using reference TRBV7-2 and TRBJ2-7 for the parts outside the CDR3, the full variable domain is GAGVSQSPSNKVTEKGKDVELRCDPISGHTALYWYRQSLGQGLEFLIYFQGNSAPDKSGLPSDRFSAERTGGSVSTLTIQRTQQEDSAVYLCASSLGGSLYEQYFGPGTRLTVT.

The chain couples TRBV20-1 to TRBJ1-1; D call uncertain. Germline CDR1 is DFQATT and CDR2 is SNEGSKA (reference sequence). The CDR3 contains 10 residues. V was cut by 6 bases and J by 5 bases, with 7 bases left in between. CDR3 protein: CSAPRTEAFF. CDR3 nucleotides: TGCAGTGCCCCACGGACTGAAGCTTTCTTT.

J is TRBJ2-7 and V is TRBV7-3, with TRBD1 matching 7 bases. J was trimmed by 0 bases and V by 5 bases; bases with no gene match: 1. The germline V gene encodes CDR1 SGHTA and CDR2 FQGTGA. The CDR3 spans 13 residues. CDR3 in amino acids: CASSRDSSYEQYF. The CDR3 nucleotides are TGTGCCAGCAGCCGGGACAGCTCCTACGAGCAGTACTTC.

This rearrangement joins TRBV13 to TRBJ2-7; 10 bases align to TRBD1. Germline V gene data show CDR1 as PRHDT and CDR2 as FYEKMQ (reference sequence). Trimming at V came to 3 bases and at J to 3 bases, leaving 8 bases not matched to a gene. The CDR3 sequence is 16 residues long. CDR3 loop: CASSFLPGQGIYEQYF. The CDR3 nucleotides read TGTGCCAGCAGCTTTCTACCGGGACAGGGGATCTACGAGCAGTACTTC.

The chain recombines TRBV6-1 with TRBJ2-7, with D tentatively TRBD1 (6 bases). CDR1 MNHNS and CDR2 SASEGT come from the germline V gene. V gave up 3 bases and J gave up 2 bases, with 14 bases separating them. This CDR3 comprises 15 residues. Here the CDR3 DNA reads TGTGCCAGCAGTGATTGGCTGGACAGCACCTACGAGCAGTACTTC. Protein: CASSDWLDSTYEQYF.

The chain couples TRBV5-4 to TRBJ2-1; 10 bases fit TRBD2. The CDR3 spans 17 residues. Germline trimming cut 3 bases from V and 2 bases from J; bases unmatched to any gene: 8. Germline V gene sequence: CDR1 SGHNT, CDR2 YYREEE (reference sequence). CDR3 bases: TGTGCCAGCAGCTCTTTAATAGCGGGAGGTGCCTACAATGAGCAGTTCTTC. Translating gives CASSSLIAGGAYNEQFF.

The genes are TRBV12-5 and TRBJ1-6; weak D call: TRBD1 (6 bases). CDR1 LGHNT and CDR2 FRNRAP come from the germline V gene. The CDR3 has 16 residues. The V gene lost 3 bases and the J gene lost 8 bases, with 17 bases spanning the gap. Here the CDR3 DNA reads TGTGCTAGTGGTTTTTGCTTCCGGGACACATATTCACCCCTCCACTTT. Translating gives CASGFCFRDTYSPLHF.

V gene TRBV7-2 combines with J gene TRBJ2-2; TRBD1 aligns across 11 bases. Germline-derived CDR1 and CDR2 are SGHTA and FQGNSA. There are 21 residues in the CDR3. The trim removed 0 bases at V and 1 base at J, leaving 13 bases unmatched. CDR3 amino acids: CASSLAGTGGSLLLNTGELFF. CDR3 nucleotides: TGTGCCAGCAGCTTAGCCGGGACAGGGGGATCGTTGCTTCTGAACACCGGGGAGCTGTTTTTT.

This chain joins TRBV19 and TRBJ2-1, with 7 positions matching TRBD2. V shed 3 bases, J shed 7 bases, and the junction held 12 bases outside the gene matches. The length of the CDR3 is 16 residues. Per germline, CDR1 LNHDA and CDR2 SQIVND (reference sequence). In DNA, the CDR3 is TGTGCCAGTAGTATCGTCCTCGCGGGAGTAATAAATGAGCAGTTCTTC. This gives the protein CASSIVLAGVINEQFF.

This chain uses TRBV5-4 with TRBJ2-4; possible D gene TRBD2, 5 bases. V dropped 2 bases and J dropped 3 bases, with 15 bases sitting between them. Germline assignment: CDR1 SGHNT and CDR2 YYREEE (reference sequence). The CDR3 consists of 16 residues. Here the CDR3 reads CASSFSGSVSKNIQYF. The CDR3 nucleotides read TGTGCCAGCAGCTTTTCTGGGAGCGTCAGCAAAAACATTCAGTACTTC.

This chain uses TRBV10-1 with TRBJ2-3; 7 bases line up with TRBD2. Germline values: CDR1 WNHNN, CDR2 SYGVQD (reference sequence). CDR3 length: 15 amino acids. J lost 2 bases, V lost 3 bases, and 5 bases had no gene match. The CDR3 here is CASSDPSGTTDTQYF. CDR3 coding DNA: TGCGCCAGCAGTGATCCTAGCGGAACCACAGATACGCAGTATTTT.